These 11 T cell receptor beta chains share one sample of origin, sequenced in a study of spatial heterogeneity in lung cancer. Study-level findings and limits: The number of expanded tumor alpha and beta chains correlated with mutation number.

Their antigens are not known. TCRdb re-analysed the 5' RACE reads in MiXCR, keeping a single row per CDR3 protein. Of some 7,000 distinct CDR3 sequences in the sample, 13% to 15% were seen once. Sample time point: sample taken at primary tumor resection. Sequencing was performed on lung tumor tissue, taken at surgery. The receptors were sampled from a female donor with early-stage non-small cell lung cancer.

The table lists this clonotype with many counts. The genes are TRBV7-2 and TRBJ1-2; 9 bases match TRBD1. With V trimmed by 5 bases and J by 8 bases, 9 bases remained unmatched. Germline V gives CDR1 SGHTA, CDR2 FQGNSA. The CDR3 covers 14 residues. The DNA of the CDR3 is TGTGCCAGCAGCACCCAGACAGGGGGAGGAGGCTACACCTTC. It specifies CASSTQTGGGGYTF.

This clonotype is deemed medium-sized. Germline and junction disagree at one end, which may indicate a read error. The V gene is TRBV4-1, the J gene TRBJ1-6; perhaps TRBD1 as D (5 bases). The CDR3 has 12 amino acids. Germline lookup yields CDR1 MGHRA and CDR2 YSYEKL. CDR3 sequence reads: CASSQGWGTLHF. The CDR3 DNA is TGCGCCAGCAGTCAAGGGTGGGGGACCCTCCACTTT.

By share, this clonotype ranks as medium-sized. CDR3 amino acids: CASRSREQPQHF. CDR3 DNA sequence: TGTGCCAGCAGATCCAGGGAACAGCCCCAGCATTTT. The chain uses TRBV7-9 and TRBJ1-5; D possibly corresponds to TRBD1 (5 bases). The CDR3 runs 12 residues. The germline V and J ends were trimmed by 6 bases and 7 bases, with 10 bases remaining between them. Germline V CDR1 and CDR2: SEHNR, FQNEAQ (reference sequence).

J is TRBJ2-2 and V is TRBV5-1; a possible D gene is TRBD1 (6 bases). CDR3 length: 14 amino acids. Trimming left V 0 bases short and J 3 bases short, with 6 bases between. Germline V lookup: CDR1 SGHRS, CDR2 YFSETQ. As DNA, the CDR3 is TGCGCCAGCAGCTTGGCAGGGGACACCGGGGAGCTGTTTTTT. Amino acids: CASSLAGDTGELFF. The full variable domain, rest sourced from reference TRBV5-1 and TRBJ2-2, is KAGVTQTPRYLIKTRGQQVTLSCSPISGHRSVSWYQQTPGQGLQFLFEYFSETQRNKGNFPGRFSGRQFSNSRSEMNVSTLELGDSALYLCASSLAGDTGELFFGEGSRLTVL.

This clonotype appeared many times. The DNA for the CDR3 is TGTGCCAGCAGCTTGGGGGGGCAGAACACTGAAGCTTTCTTT. Protein: CASSLGGQNTEAFF. The chain has TRBV7-3 and TRBJ1-1, with TRBD1 as a possible D gene (6 bases). CDR1 and CDR2 (germline): SGHTA, FQGTGA. The V gene lost 3 bases and the J gene lost 1 base, with 9 bases spanning the gap. There are 14 residues in the CDR3.

In its sample, this clonotype is medium-sized (0.01 to 0.1%). This chain links TRBV11-2 with TRBJ2-1, with D possibly matching TRBD2 (5 bases). There are 15 residues in the CDR3. Germline V gene sequence: CDR1 SGHAT, CDR2 FQNNGV. V lost 5 bases to trimming and J lost 0 bases, with 11 bases between them. The CDR3 loop is CASSPRGSSYNEQFF. For the CDR3, the DNA is TGTGCCAGCAGCCCCCGTGGGAGCTCCTACAATGAGCAGTTCTTC.

This clonotype was observed many times. The J gene is TRBJ2-1, the V gene TRBV20-1; D unclear. Trimming cost V 2 bases and J 9 bases, with 11 bases left between them. This CDR3 spans 12 amino acids. Looked up from germline, CDR1 is DFQATT and CDR2 is SNEGSKA (reference sequence). The CDR3 DNA follows: TGCAGTGCTAGACGTTCCGAGATTGAGCAGTTCTTC. Its protein product is CSARRSEIEQFF.

This clonotype is medium-sized in the sample. Germline is not matched at one junction end, which may reflect a read error. CDR3 sequence reads: CASSFPTTSLNYILF. The CDR3 nucleotides read TGTGCCAGCAGCTTCCCAACTACCTCGTTGAATTACATCCTCTTC. The chain joins TRBV7-9 to TRBJ1-2; D gene unclear. CDR3 length: 15 residues. Germline assignment: CDR1 SEHNR and CDR2 FQNEAQ (reference sequence).

This clonotype was detected many times. V usage is TRBV2 and J usage is TRBJ1-5; TRBD1 agrees at 9 bases. This CDR3 is 15 amino acids long. Looked up from germline, CDR1 is SNHLY and CDR2 is FYNNEI. V trimming: 2 bases; J trimming: 4 bases; junction bases outside the gene matches: 3. CDR3: CASSEFGTGNQPQHF. DNA for the CDR3: TGTGCCAGCAGTGAATTTGGGACAGGGAATCAGCCCCAGCATTTT.

This clonotype was seen many times. J is TRBJ1-5 and V is TRBV4-1, with D hard to call. Germline values: CDR1 MGHRA, CDR2 YSYEKL. V was cut by 7 bases and J by 0 bases, with 19 bases left in between. This CDR3 comprises 17 residues. CDR3 region: CASTSGPPVVSNQPQHF. The CDR3 DNA reads TGCGCCAGCACCAGCGGGCCGCCCGTGGTTAGCAATCAGCCCCAGCATTTT.

This clonotype is categorized as medium-sized (0.01 to 0.1%). V gene TRBV11-2 combines with J gene TRBJ1-5; D is unclear. This CDR3 comprises 13 residues. The V gene lost 5 bases and the J gene lost 7 bases, with 12 bases spanning the gap. Germline V gene sequence: CDR1 SGHAT, CDR2 FQNNGV. CDR3 in amino acids: CASSPQIGQPQHF. CDR3 bases: TGTGCCAGCAGCCCCCAGATCGGCCAGCCCCAGCATTTT.